A single sample gave rise to the 2 T cell receptor beta chains below, sequenced in a study of T cells in women clearing cervical HPV infection. The assay was immunoSEQ multiplex PCR, and TCRdb's table has in-frame clones only and misses some. The clone table shows roughly 34,000 clones, with the ten largest holding less than 9%. The sequenced material came from blood buffy coat. These receptors all stem from a woman between 18 and 75 years old with a cervical HPV16 infection that either progressed to CIN3+ or cleared (not recorded which).

Details on this clone: The read finishes 3 residues shy of the CDR3 end, and the germline J gene is used to complete it. The chain couples TRBV6-1 to TRBJ1-2, with 8 bases fitting TRBD1. The CDR3 covers 16 residues. The V segment lost 4 bases and the J segment 1 base; nucleotides outside the gene matches: 8. Germline loops: CDR1 MNHNS, CDR2 SASEGT. The CDR3 loop is CASSVVTGAGNYGYTF. CDR3 DNA (partial): TGTGCCAGCAGTGTTGTGACAGGGGCCGGTAACTATGGC.

In regard to this clone: The sequenced fragment ends 3 residues before the CDR3 boundary, so the rest is inferred from the germline J gene. The chain carries TRBV7-9 and TRBJ2-3; the D is unclear. CDR3 length equals 14 residues. Germline lookup yields CDR1 SEHNR and CDR2 FQNEAQ (reference sequence). Trimming stripped 3 bases from V and 2 bases from J, with 9 bases between. The part of the CDR3 DNA that was read is TGTGCCAGCAGCTTCCGACTGAACACAGATACG. It yields the protein CASSFRLNTDT. The whole CDR3 reads CASSFRLNTDTQYF. The entire variable domain, with the rest obtained from reference TRBV7-9 and TRBJ2-3, is as follows: DTGVSQNPRHKITKRGQNVTFRCDPISEHNRLYWYRQTLGQGPEFLTYFQNEAQLEKSRLLSDRFSAERPKGSFSTLEIQRTEQGDSAMYLCASSFRLNTDTQYFGPGTRLTVL.